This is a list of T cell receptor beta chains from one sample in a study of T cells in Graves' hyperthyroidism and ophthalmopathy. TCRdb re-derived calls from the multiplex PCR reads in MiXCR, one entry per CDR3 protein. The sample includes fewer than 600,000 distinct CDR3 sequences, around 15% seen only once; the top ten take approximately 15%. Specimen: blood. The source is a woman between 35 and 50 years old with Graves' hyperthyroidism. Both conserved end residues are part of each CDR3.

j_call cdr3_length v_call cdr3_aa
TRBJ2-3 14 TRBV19 CAGGGDRATDTQYF
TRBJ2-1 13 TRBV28 CASRPGLPNEQFF
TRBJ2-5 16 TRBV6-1 CASRLRTGGAGETQYF
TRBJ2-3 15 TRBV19 CASSMELLTTDTQYF
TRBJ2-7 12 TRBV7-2 CASSLRWYEQYF
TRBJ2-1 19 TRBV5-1 CASSHRSLGLAGGFNEQFF
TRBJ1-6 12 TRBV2 CASSGANSPLHF
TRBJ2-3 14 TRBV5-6 CASFQDSGTDTQYF
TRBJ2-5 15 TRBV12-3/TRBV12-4 CASSKTSGQQETQYF
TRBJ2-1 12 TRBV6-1 CASSETIYEQFF
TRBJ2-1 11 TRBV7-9 CASSLEEEQFF
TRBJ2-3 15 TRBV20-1 CSGDRVADSRDTQYF
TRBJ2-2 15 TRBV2 CASTTRGVWNGELFF
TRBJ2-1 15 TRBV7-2 CASSLGGWEYNEQFF
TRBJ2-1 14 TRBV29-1 CSVAAGGTYNEQFF
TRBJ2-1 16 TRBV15 CATSRERLAGVNEQFF
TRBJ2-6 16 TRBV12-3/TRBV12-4 CASSGLAGVGANVLTF
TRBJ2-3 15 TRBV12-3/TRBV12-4 CASSPQGIGTDTQYF
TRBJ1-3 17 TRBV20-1 CSARDRAGYSSGNTIYF
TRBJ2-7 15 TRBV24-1 CATSDFTRTGAEQYF
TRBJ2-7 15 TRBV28 CASSSSLWSSYEQYF
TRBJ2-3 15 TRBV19 CATEGTGVPTDTQYF
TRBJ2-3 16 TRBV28 CASSLSSGRGPDTQYF
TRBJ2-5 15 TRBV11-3 CASSLDGAGEETQYF
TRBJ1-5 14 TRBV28 CASTIRPDDQPQHF
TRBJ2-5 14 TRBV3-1 CASLAGGRQETQYF
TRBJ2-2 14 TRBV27 CASKITGVTGELFF
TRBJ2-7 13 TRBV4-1 CASSQETPYEQYF
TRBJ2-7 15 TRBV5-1 CASSKTSGRGYEQYF
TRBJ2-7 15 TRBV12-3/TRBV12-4 CASSQLTGRDYEQYF
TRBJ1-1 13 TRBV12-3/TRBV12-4 CASAPTGTPEAFF
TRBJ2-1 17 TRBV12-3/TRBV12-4 CASSPTGTSGRYNEQFF
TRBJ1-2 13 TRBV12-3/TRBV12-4 CASSLIVADGYTF
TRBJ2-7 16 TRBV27 CASSLSPQMSSYEQYF
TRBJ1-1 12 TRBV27 CASRQGETEAFF
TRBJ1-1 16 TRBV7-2 CASSQSWTGKDTEAFF
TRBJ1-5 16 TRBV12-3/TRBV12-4 CASSPQRQGSNQPQHF
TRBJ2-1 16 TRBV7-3 CASSLTLGEKRNEQFF
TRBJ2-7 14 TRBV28 CASRSKRESYEQYF
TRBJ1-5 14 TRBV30 CAWSDRGFNQPQHF
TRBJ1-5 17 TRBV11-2 CASSLDGQGDSNQPQHF
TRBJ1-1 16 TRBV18 CASSRGQGAVNTEAFF
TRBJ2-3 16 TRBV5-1 CASSPRLAGEGDTQYF
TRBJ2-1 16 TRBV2 CASSGTGRRSYNEQFF
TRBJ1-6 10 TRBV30 CAWMGEALHF
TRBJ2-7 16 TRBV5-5 CASSLIAGGNSYEQYF
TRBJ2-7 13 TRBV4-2 CASSQRQGDEQYF
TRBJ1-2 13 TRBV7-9 CASSLGTDGGYTF